The clone carrying this T cell receptor (beta chain) has just one count. The data were obtained in a study of blood T cell repertoires in COVID-19. Whole-study context: T cells, B-cell-depleted T cells, or PBMCs provided the cDNA or gDNA that served as material.

Germline CDR1 reads MGHRA; CDR2 reads YSYEKL. The V segment lost 0 bases and the J segment 5 bases; nucleotides outside the gene matches: 8. The CDR3 is made up of 18 amino acids. Profiling relied on immunoSEQ multiplex PCR, and the TCRdb table lists in-frame clones only, not all of them. Among 45,000 to 50,000 clones listed, roughly 80% were seen once. The receptor comes from a man in his sixties with active COVID-19. The sample was peripheral blood. The chain recombines TRBV4-1 with TRBJ2-5, with TRBD2 matching 14 bases. The CDR3 loop is CASSQEVTSGRAMETQYF. The CDR3, as DNA: TGCGCCAGCAGCCAAGAAGTGACTAGCGGGAGGGCCATGGAGACCCAGTACTTC.